The entry below gives a single T cell receptor (beta chain) sequence along with its context. Its antigen remains unidentified. The V and J ends lost 6 bases and 4 bases, in that order; junction bases with no gene match: 9. The CDR3 contains 15 residues. The source of the sample is a study of Tregs in tolerant kidney transplant recipients. Regarding the study as a whole: The most relevant donor-specific Treg TCRbeta repertoire apparently came from expansion with activated donor B cells. Some patients' samples used different primers over time, so nucleotide sequences weren't comparable. Biological reproducibility was not directly addressed in this study.

Profiled with immunoSEQ multiplex PCR; TCRdb holds only in-frame clones, not every one. Here the sample spans fewer than 55,000 clones, about nine tenths being singletons. Related graft donors supplied nonmyeloablative bone marrow transplants, and mixed chimerism was transient. CD4+CD25+CD127- Tregs, CD4+CD25- non-Tregs, CD4 and CD8 cells were sorted. The chain carries TRBV5-7 and TRBJ1-5, with TRBD1 identical over 8 bases. TRBV5-7 is an open reading frame, and its role is uncertain. This sample comprised CD8+ T cells from blood (PBMCs), obtained 12 months after the transplant. This clonotype originated in a human patient who received a combined kidney and bone marrow transplant. Some T cells may be supplied by the graft donor. The CDR3 region has the DNA TGTGCCAGCACCACGGACAGGGTGGGTAATCAGCCCCAGCATTTT. Its protein is CASTTDRVGNQPQHF.